Following are 13 T cell receptor beta chains from one sample sequenced in a study of T cell responses to AZD1222 COVID-19 vaccine. This table comes from immunoSEQ multiplex PCR, and its TCRdb copy is limited to in-frame clones, with some not included. Of 100,000 to 150,000 clones listed, 90% are singletons. The specimen comprised peripheral blood, sampled on day 0 of AZD1222 vaccination. The receptors were gathered from an adult in good health.

CDR3 DNA: TGTGCCAGCAGCTCGACAGGGGGAGGCAATCAGCCCCAGCATTTT. Its protein product is CASSSTGGGNQPQHF. The J gene is TRBJ1-5, the V gene TRBV7-9; TRBD1 matches 9 bases. The CDR3 contains 15 residues. Per germline, CDR1 SEHNR and CDR2 FQNEAQ (reference sequence). After removal of 4 bases from V and 2 bases from J, the junction contained 3 bases not matched to a gene.

This rearrangement joins TRBV21-1 to TRBJ1-3; the table's D gene call, TRBD1, was not cross checked with the DNA. TRBV21-1 is given as a pseudogene. This CDR3 region has 16 residues. The CDR3 loop reads CASILTGTTFGNTIYF. The CDR3 DNA follows: TGTGCCAGCATCCTAACAGGGACGACTTTTGGAAACACCATATATTTT.

The genes are TRBV3-1 (or the pseudogene TRBV3-2) and TRBJ1-3, with D uncertain. Per the germline V gene, CDR1 is LGHDT and CDR2 is YNNKEL (reference sequence). V shed 4 bases and J shed 4 bases, with 11 bases lying between them. This CDR3 comprises 14 residues. The CDR3 DNA reads TGTGCCAGCAGCCCGATCTCCCGGGGAAACACCATATATTTT. Translating gives CASSPISRGNTIYF.

This clone was seen only once. This chain uses TRBV7-6 with TRBJ1-2; TRBD1 is a possible D gene (5 bases). CDR1 is SGHVS and CDR2 is FNYEAQ in the germline V gene. This CDR3 comprises 15 residues. Trimming removed 5 bases at V and 7 bases at J, with 20 bases between. The CDR3 DNA follows: TGTGCCAGCAGCCCCGGAGACAGCTTTCGCGGTGGCTACACCTTC. Its translation is CASSPGDSFRGGYTF.

This chain uses TRBV16 with TRBJ1-5; TRBD1 matches at 8 bases. The trim removed 0 bases at V and 2 bases at J, leaving 6 bases unmatched. The CDR3 is 17 residues long. Germline loops: CDR1 KGHSY, CDR2 FQNENV. This CDR3 is CASSQSRQGIGNQPQHF. CDR3 in DNA: TGTGCCAGCAGCCAATCGCGACAGGGGATTGGCAATCAGCCCCAGCATTTT.

This clone was seen only a few times. V gene TRBV24-1 combines with J gene TRBJ2-2, with D hard to call. This CDR3 has 16 residues. Germline values: CDR1 KGHDR, CDR2 SFDVKD. V lost 3 bases to trimming and J lost 4 bases, with 14 bases between them. The CDR3 bases are TGTGCCACCAGTGATCCCGTGGGGATATCCACCGGGGAGCTGTTTTTT. It specifies CATSDPVGISTGELFF.

J is TRBJ2-7 and V is TRBV5-4; no reliable D call. CDR1 and CDR2 (germline): SGHNT, YYREEE (reference sequence). V lost 3 bases to trimming and J lost 4 bases, with 17 bases between them. The CDR3 length is 15 residues. This CDR3 is CASSSGRTSGYEQYF. The CDR3 nucleotides read TGTGCCAGCAGCTCCGGACGGACCTCTGGGTACGAGCAGTACTTC.

The chain has TRBV10-3 and TRBJ2-2; the D gene is possibly TRBD1 (6 bases). V was pared by 6 bases and J by 5 bases, with 10 bases between. From germline, CDR1 is ENHRY and CDR2 SYGVKD. The CDR3 is 13 amino acids. CDR3 sequence reads: CAISRGRTGELFF. In DNA, the CDR3 is TGTGCCATCAGCAGGGGCAGGACCGGGGAGCTGTTTTTT.

V and J are TRBV4-3 and TRBJ1-2; TRBD1 aligns across 7 bases. Germline CDR1 and CDR2: LGHNA and YSLEER. The CDR3 extends over 14 amino acids. J was trimmed by 3 bases and V by 4 bases; bases with no gene match: 5. CDR3 protein: CASSPTGFDYGYTF. The CDR3 region has the DNA TGCGCCAGCAGCCCGACAGGGTTTGACTATGGCTACACCTTC.

This chain links TRBV5-4 with TRBJ1-2; TRBD1 agrees at 9 bases. The V gene's germline CDR1 is SGHNT and CDR2 YYREEE (reference sequence). Germline trimming cut 4 bases from V and 5 bases from J; bases unmatched to any gene: 12. This CDR3 contains 16 residues. The CDR3 nucleotides are TGTGCCAGCAGCCAGGGACAGGGTTTGGATGGGTATGGCTACACCTTC. Amino acids: CASSQGQGLDGYGYTF.

This chain links TRBV13 with TRBJ1-2; 9 nucleotides match TRBD1. CDR3 size: 15 residues. With V trimmed by 1 base and J by 3 bases, 3 bases remained unmatched. The germline V gene has CDR1 PRHDT and CDR2 FYEKMQ (reference sequence). The CDR3: CASSLAGQGYYGYTF. The CDR3 DNA reads TGTGCCAGCAGCTTAGCGGGACAGGGTTACTATGGCTACACCTTC.

This clone was detected once. This rearrangement joins TRBV15 to TRBJ2-2; TRBD1 matches 8 bases. Germline values: CDR1 LNHNV, CDR2 YYDKDF (reference sequence). The CDR3 sequence is 16 residues long. V trimming: 3 bases; J trimming: 6 bases; junction bases outside the gene matches: 9. The CDR3 DNA follows: TGTGCCACCAGCAGTTGGACAGGGCCTCGCCCCGGGGAGCTGTTTTTT. It encodes CATSSWTGPRPGELFF.

The gene calls are TRBV30 and TRBJ2-3, with 11 bases lining up with TRBD2. CDR3 size: 16 residues. Per the germline V gene, CDR1 is GTSNPN and CDR2 is SVGIG (reference sequence). Trimming at V came to 2 bases and at J to 1 base, leaving 5 bases not matched to a gene. The CDR3 DNA follows: TGTGCCTGGAGTCCCTTACTAGCGGGGGGCACAGATACGCAGTATTTT. This gives the protein CAWSPLLAGGTDTQYF.